The present T cell receptor (beta chain) was sequenced within a study of regulatory T cells in long-lasting Graves disease. This clonotype was counted many times. Time point indicated: newly diagnosed GD, antithyroid drugs for less than 3 months. Making the TCR library involved RNA that had been extracted from PBMCs. Building of the TCR beta libraries involved iRepertoire HTBI primers and Arm-PCR of CDR3 regions. TCRdb redid the calling of the multiplex PCR reads with MiXCR, one entry per CDR3 protein. The data hold 350,000 to 500,000 distinct CDR3 sequences, with around 13% observed a single time. This CDR3 region has 15 residues. Germline values: CDR1 GTSNPN, CDR2 SVGIG (reference sequence). The V gene lost 7 bases and the J gene lost 0 bases, with 17 bases spanning the gap. These data were also filed under a second study, of T cells in Graves' hyperthyroidism and ophthalmopathy. In that study: Initially, a first-round RT-PCR of the TCR CDR3 employed the HTBI primer set.

The TCR was taken from a woman aged 45-59 years with Graves disease. The sequencing used peripheral blood mononuclear cells (PBMCs), collected at new diagnosis, from a patient treated with antithyroid drugs. V and J are TRBV30 and TRBJ2-3, with a possible D match to TRBD2 (5 bases). The CDR3 DNA sequence: TGTGCCTACAACCATCTAGCACGGAGCACAGATACGCAGTATTTT. It encodes CAYNHLARSTDTQYF. The full variable domain, completed using reference TRBV30 and TRBJ2-3, is SQTIHQWPATLVQPVGSPLSLECTVEGTSNPNLYWYRQAAGRGLQLLFYSVGIGQISSEVPQNLSASRPQDRQFILSSKKLLLSDSGFYLCAYNHLARSTDTQYFGPGTRLTVL.